This TCR beta chain appears in the sequencing data of a study of blood T cells in healthy people across ages. The study, taken as a whole, reports: Possibly confounding the expanded clonotype changes was the fact that donor CMV status was unknown. Whereas aged donors had fewer naive CD4+ cells, long-lived donors had more of them and higher diversity.

The V gene lost 0 bases and the J gene lost 4 bases, with 13 bases spanning the gap. This CDR3 is built from 16 residues. In germline, CDR1 is LNHNV, CDR2 YYDKDF (reference sequence). Alongside a J-beta primer mix, a sample-barcoded 5' primer served in a second PCR lasting 7 to 11 cycles. Template switching added a 12-random-nucleotide identifier to every cDNA molecule. TCRdb independently ran MiXCR on the 5' RACE reads; one entry per CDR3 protein. The sample holds roughly 640,000 distinct CDR3 sequences, about 28% seen once. With respect to this clonotype: Its antigen is not identified.

The sequenced sample consisted of blood. This receptor was obtained from a woman over 75 in good health. This chain uses TRBV15 with TRBJ2-1; D tentatively reads TRBD1 or TRBD2 (5 bases each). CDR3 coding DNA: TGTGCCACCAGCAGAGATGGAAGGGGACCTTACAATGAGCAGTTCTTC. Protein: CATSRDGRGPYNEQFF.